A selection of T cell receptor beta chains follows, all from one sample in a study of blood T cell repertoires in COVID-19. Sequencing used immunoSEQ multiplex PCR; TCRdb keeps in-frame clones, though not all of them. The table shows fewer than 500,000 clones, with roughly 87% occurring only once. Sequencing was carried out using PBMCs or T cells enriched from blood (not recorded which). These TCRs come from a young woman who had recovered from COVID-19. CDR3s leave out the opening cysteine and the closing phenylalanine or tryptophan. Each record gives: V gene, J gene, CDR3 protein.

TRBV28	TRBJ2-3	ASSLLRGGTDTQY
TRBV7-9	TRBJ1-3	ASSLMRPAISGNTIY
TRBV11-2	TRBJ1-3	ASSLGTALY
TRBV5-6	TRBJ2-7	ASSSEVTYEQY
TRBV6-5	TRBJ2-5	ASSLRLAPYQETQY
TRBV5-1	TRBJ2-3	ASSLAVSDTQY
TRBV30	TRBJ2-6	AWITGANVLT
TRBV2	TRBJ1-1	ASPYGLEAF
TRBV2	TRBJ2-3	ASSEGGGTDTQY
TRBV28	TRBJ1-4	ASSPRQGATNEKLF
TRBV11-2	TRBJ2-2	ASRLTSGGAGELF